These 27 T cell receptor beta chains share one sample of origin, sequenced in a study of blood T cell repertoires in COVID-19 (dated by TCRdb to 2018 to 2020). Library prep was done by the immunoSEQ multiplex PCR assay. Not all clones reach the TCRdb copy of this immuneACCESS table, which keeps in-frame sequences only. Checked studies attribute under half of the gap to unresolved V genes and leave the rest unexplained. For this sample there are about 400,000 clones; roughly 86% appear just once. Jointly, the top ten make up about 1.7% of the sample. The sample consisted of PBMCs or T cells enriched from blood (not recorded which). These receptors were obtained from a woman younger than 45 who had recovered from COVID-19.

The chain couples TRBV9 to TRBJ2-3; TRBD1 agrees at 9 bases. Trimming at V came to 3 bases and at J to 11 bases, leaving 16 bases not matched to a gene. Germline-derived CDR1 and CDR2 are SGDLS and YYNGEE. The CDR3 totals 16 residues. CDR3 nucleotide sequence: TGTGCCAGCAGCGAGGGGACAGGGAATAGGGTAAGCGGGCAGTATTTT. Its protein product is CASSEGTGNRVSGQYF.

The chain couples TRBV27 to TRBJ1-5, with 7 bases lining up with TRBD1. The germline gives CDR1 MNHEY, CDR2 SMNVEV (reference sequence). The CDR3 totals 17 residues. V trimming: 6 bases; J trimming: 2 bases; junction bases outside the gene matches: 13. Written as DNA, the CDR3 is TGTGCCAGCAGATCGGGGACAGTGCTGAGAGGCAATCAGCCCCAGCATTTT. This translates into CASRSGTVLRGNQPQHF.

The chain joins TRBV7-8 to TRBJ2-7; TRBD2 matches at 7 bases. The trim removed 1 base at V and 11 bases at J, leaving 11 bases unmatched. Germline CDR1 is SGHVS and CDR2 is FQNEAQ. This CDR3 is 14 amino acids long. For the CDR3, the DNA is TGTGCCAGCAGCTTAGATCCGGGACTACCGGTTAAGTACTTC. Its translation is CASSLDPGLPVKYF.

The sample holds one count of this clone. The gene calls are TRBV2 and TRBJ2-7, with 8 bases fitting TRBD1. This CDR3 contains 15 residues. Germline V gives CDR1 SNHLY, CDR2 FYNNEI. Trimming cost V 7 bases and J 1 base; bases outside gene matches: 9. CDR3 nucleotide sequence: TGTGCCAGCATCTTGACAGGGGAACGTTCCTACGAGCAGTACTTC. It translates to CASILTGERSYEQYF.

The rearrangement joins TRBV11-1 to TRBJ2-1; D is undetermined. CDR3 length: 13 residues. Per the germline V gene, CDR1 is SGHAT and CDR2 is FQDESV (reference sequence). Trimming shortened V by 8 bases and J by 9 bases, and 17 bases separated the two germline ends. The CDR3 spells CASAWVEGAEQFF. The CDR3 DNA sequence: TGTGCCAGCGCCTGGGTGGAAGGAGCTGAGCAGTTCTTC.

The rearrangement joins TRBV7-2 to TRBJ1-3; D remains ambiguous. Germline V gene data show CDR1 as SGHTA and CDR2 as FQGNSA. CDR3 length: 13 amino acids. V lost 1 base and J 7 bases, leaving 8 bases between the germline ends. The CDR3 sequence is CASSLDRRNTIYF. In DNA, the CDR3 is TGTGCCAGCAGCTTAGACCGGAGGAACACCATATATTTT.

The V and J genes are TRBV3-1 (or the pseudogene TRBV3-2) and TRBJ1-2; D not resolved. The V gene lost 0 bases and the J gene lost 7 bases, with 6 bases spanning the gap. CDR3 size: 12 residues. Germline assignment: CDR1 LGHDT and CDR2 YNNKEL (reference sequence). The CDR3 sequence is CASSQDWSGYTF. DNA of the CDR3: TGTGCCAGCAGCCAAGATTGGAGTGGCTACACCTTC.

The chain joins TRBV20-1 to TRBJ2-4, with D tentatively TRBD2 (5 bases). V lost 3 bases and J 7 bases, leaving 19 bases between the germline ends. Germline assignment: CDR1 DFQATT and CDR2 SNEGSKA (reference sequence). There are 15 residues in the CDR3. The CDR3 coding sequence is TGCAGTGCTAGTTCCCGGACTCCTCCCGGGAACATTCAGTACTTC. Residues: CSASSRTPPGNIQYF.

To note about this clone: Other DNA sequences in this specimen translate into the identical CDR3. The chain uses TRBV27 and TRBJ2-7, with 12 bases aligning to TRBD2. The CDR3 is made up of 14 amino acids. Germline values: CDR1 MNHEY, CDR2 SMNVEV (reference sequence). Losses at the gene ends were 2 bases for V and 4 bases for J; bases not matched to a gene: 0. The CDR3 loop reads CASSLGTSGYEQYF. CDR3 DNA: TGTGCCAGCAGTTTAGGGACTAGCGGGTACGAGCAGTACTTC.

The count of this clone is one. The chain joins TRBV28 to TRBJ2-7; no clear D gene. V dropped 4 bases and J dropped 2 bases, with 12 bases sitting between them. Germline V gives CDR1 MDHEN, CDR2 SYDVKM. CDR3 size: 14 residues. The CDR3 loop reads CASSYAKRPYEQYF. The CDR3 coding sequence is TGTGCCAGCAGTTACGCCAAGCGCCCCTACGAGCAGTACTTC.

The rearrangement links TRBV10-1 to TRBJ2-7; D perhaps matches TRBD1 (6 bases). The CDR3 is 15 amino acids. V dropped 3 bases and J dropped 9 bases, with 21 bases sitting between them. Germline assignment: CDR1 WNHNN and CDR2 SYGVQD (reference sequence). CDR3 in DNA: TGCGCCAGCAGTGACTCCGGGACACAGATTGAGCGGCAGTACTTC. It codes for CASSDSGTQIERQYF.

CDR3: CASSSGATTDTQYF. The CDR3 nucleotides are TGTGCCAGCAGTAGCGGGGCGACCACAGATACGCAGTATTTT. This chain connects TRBV6-4 to TRBJ2-3; 7 nucleotides match TRBD2. The V gene end was trimmed by 5 bases and the J gene end by 2 bases; junction bases not matched to a gene: 4. The CDR3 runs 14 residues. Germline assignment: CDR1 MRHNA and CDR2 SNTAGT.

The J gene is TRBJ2-4, the V gene TRBV9; TRBD1 matches 8 bases. Germline V CDR1 and CDR2: SGDLS, YYNGEE. Trimming removed 0 bases from V and 1 base from J; junction bases left unmatched: 3. The CDR3 runs to 16 residues. The DNA of the CDR3 is TGTGCCAGCAGCGTAGGACAGGGGATCGCCAAAAACATTCAGTACTTC. Translation gives CASSVGQGIAKNIQYF.

A remark on this clone: The sample carries other DNA sequences with the same CDR3. This chain uses TRBV18 with TRBJ1-3, with TRBD1 matching over 10 bases. J gave up 3 bases and V 2 bases, and 1 base lay outside the gene matches. Germline V lookup: CDR1 KGHSH, CDR2 LQKENI. CDR3 length: 15 amino acids. CDR3 protein: CASSPGTGDGNTIYF. In DNA, the CDR3 is TGTGCCAGCTCACCAGGGACAGGGGATGGAAACACCATATATTTT. The whole variable domain, filled in from reference TRBV18 and TRBJ1-3, reads NAGVMQNPRHLVRRRGQEARLRCSPMKGHSHVYWYRQLPEEGLKFMVYLQKENIIDESGMPKERFSAEFPKEGPSILRIQQVVRGDSAAYFCASSPGTGDGNTIYFGEGSWLTVV.

J is TRBJ1-1 and V is TRBV6-1; D uncertain. Germline CDR1 MNHNS, CDR2 SASEGT. Trimming left V 5 bases short and J 7 bases short, with 11 bases between. The CDR3 consists of 12 residues. CDR3 coding DNA: TGTGCCAGCAGTCCCCGAGGGTATGAAGCTTTCTTT. Residues: CASSPRGYEAFF.

The CDR3 region is CASSLAGGTDTQYF. In nucleotides, the CDR3 is TGTGCCAGCTCACTAGCGGGAGGAACAGATACGCAGTATTTT. The genes are TRBV18 and TRBJ2-3; 10 nucleotides align to TRBD2. V shed 4 bases and J 3 bases; nucleotides not matched to a gene: 1. This CDR3 is built from 14 residues. Per germline, CDR1 KGHSH and CDR2 LQKENI.

V and J are TRBV10-3 and TRBJ2-7; 8 positions match TRBD1. This CDR3 comprises 14 residues. V dropped 4 bases and J dropped 3; count of bases not matched to a gene: 5. The germline V gene encodes CDR1 ENHRY and CDR2 SYGVKD. CDR3 sequence: CAISGAGGIYEQYF. The CDR3 nucleotides read TGTGCCATCAGTGGCGCAGGGGGCATCTACGAGCAGTACTTC.

V is TRBV28 and J is TRBJ1-2, with 11 bases lining up with TRBD1. The V gene end was trimmed by 5 bases and the J gene end by 4 bases; junction bases not matched to a gene: 15. CDR1 is MDHEN, CDR2 SYDVKM, per germline. This CDR3 comprises 18 residues. CDR3 residues: CASSPQSQGQGEGYGYTF. The CDR3, as DNA: TGTGCCAGCAGTCCCCAATCCCAGGGACAGGGGGAAGGCTATGGCTACACCTTC.

This clone was found once. The CDR3 protein is CASSFRTSGKLYNEQFF. The CDR3 coding sequence is TGTGCCAGCAGTTTCAGGACTAGCGGGAAACTTTACAATGAGCAGTTCTTC. The V gene is TRBV28, the J gene TRBJ2-1; 12 nucleotides agree with TRBD2. CDR1 and CDR2 (germline): MDHEN, SYDVKM. The CDR3 contains 17 residues. V trimming: 3 bases; J trimming: 4 bases; junction bases outside the gene matches: 7.

The chain is built from TRBV12-3 or TRBV12-4 and TRBJ2-5, with no clear D. This CDR3 has 13 amino acids. Trimming stripped 6 bases from V and 7 bases from J, with 15 bases between. The CDR3 sequence is CASSLRGVGTQYF. CDR3 coding DNA: TGTGCCAGCAGCCTTCGCGGTGTCGGGACCCAGTACTTC.

The chain links TRBV29-1 to TRBJ2-1; TRBD2 is a possible D gene (6 bases). Germline V gene lookup returns CDR1 SQVTM and CDR2 ANQGSEA. The CDR3 is 14 residues long. V lost 5 bases and J lost 0, with 11 bases in between. CDR3 in DNA: TGCAGCGTTCGTCGGGGGAGCTCCTACAATGAGCAGTTCTTC. Translated, it gives CSVRRGSSYNEQFF.

This chain links TRBV25-1 with TRBJ1-3; D gene uncertain. The ends were cut back, 6 bases at V and 0 bases at J, with 9 bases in the middle. CDR1 and CDR2 from the germline V gene are MGHDK and SYGVNS. CDR3 length equals 14 residues. CDR3 protein: CASSSGVSGNTIYF. In DNA form, the CDR3 reads TGTGCCAGCAGCTCCGGGGTCTCTGGAAACACCATATATTTT.

The chain uses TRBV27 and TRBJ2-1; TRBD2 aligns across 8 bases. Germline-derived CDR1 and CDR2 are MNHEY and SMNVEV (reference sequence). Trimming removed 3 bases from V and 15 bases from J; junction bases left unmatched: 10. This CDR3 is built from 13 residues. CDR3 coding DNA: TGTGCCAGCAGTTTCGTTAGCGGGATCCCAGGGTTCTTC. It codes for CASSFVSGIPGFF.

The genes are TRBV4-2 and TRBJ2-3, with D unclear. Germline assignment: CDR1 LGHNA and CDR2 YNFKEQ. The CDR3 is 15 residues long. V was pared by 3 bases and J by 2 bases, with 12 bases between. This CDR3 reads CASSQVRVPTDTQYF. In DNA, the CDR3 is TGTGCCAGCAGCCAGGTCCGAGTCCCCACAGATACGCAGTATTTT.

This rearrangement joins TRBV15 to TRBJ2-3; D is unresolved. The CDR3 is made up of 12 amino acids. The germline V gene encodes CDR1 LNHNV and CDR2 YYDKDF (reference sequence). V lost 5 bases and J 2 bases, leaving 5 bases between the germline ends. CDR3 residues: CATSQDTDTQYF. CDR3 DNA sequence: TGTGCCACCAGCCAGGACACAGATACGCAGTATTTT.

This chain joins TRBV3-1 (or the pseudogene TRBV3-2) and TRBJ1-1; D possibly corresponds to TRBD1 (6 bases). CDR1 is LGHDT and CDR2 is YNNKEL in the germline V gene (reference sequence). The CDR3 consists of 17 residues. Trimming removed 1 base at V and 1 base at J, with 16 bases between. The CDR3, as DNA: TGTGCCAGCAGCCAAGCCATATGGACAGCCCCGAACACTGAAGCTTTCTTT. Translated: CASSQAIWTAPNTEAFF.

The chain is built from TRBV11-2 and TRBJ2-7; 8 bases fit TRBD1. This CDR3 region has 15 residues. V shed 4 bases, J shed 4 bases, and the junction held 9 bases outside the gene matches. Germline assignment: CDR1 SGHAT and CDR2 FQNNGV. The CDR3 is CASSSAWTGTYEQYF. Written as DNA, the CDR3 is TGTGCCAGCAGCTCTGCCTGGACAGGGACGTACGAGCAGTACTTC.